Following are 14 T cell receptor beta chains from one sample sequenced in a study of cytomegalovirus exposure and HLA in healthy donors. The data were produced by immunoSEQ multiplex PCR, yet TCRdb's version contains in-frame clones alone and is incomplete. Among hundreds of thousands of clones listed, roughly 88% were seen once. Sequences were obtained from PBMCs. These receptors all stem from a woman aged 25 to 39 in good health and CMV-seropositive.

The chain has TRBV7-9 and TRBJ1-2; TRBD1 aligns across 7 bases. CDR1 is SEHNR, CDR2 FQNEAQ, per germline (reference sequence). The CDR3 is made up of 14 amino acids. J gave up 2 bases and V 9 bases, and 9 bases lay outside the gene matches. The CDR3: CASNSGGQNYGYTF. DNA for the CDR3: TGTGCCAGTAACTCCGGGGGACAGAACTATGGCTACACCTTC.

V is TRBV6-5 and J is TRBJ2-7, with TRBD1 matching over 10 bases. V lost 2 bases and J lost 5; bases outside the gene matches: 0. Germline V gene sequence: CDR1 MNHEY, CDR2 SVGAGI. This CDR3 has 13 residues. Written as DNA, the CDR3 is TGTGCCAGCAGTTACGGGACAGGGGACGAGCAGTACTTC. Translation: CASSYGTGDEQYF.

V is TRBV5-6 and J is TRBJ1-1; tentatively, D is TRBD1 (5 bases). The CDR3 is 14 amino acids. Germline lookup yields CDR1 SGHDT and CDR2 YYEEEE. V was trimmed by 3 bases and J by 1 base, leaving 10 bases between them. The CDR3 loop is CASSSGTWNTEAFF. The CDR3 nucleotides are TGTGCCAGCAGCTCCGGGACCTGGAACACTGAAGCTTTCTTT.

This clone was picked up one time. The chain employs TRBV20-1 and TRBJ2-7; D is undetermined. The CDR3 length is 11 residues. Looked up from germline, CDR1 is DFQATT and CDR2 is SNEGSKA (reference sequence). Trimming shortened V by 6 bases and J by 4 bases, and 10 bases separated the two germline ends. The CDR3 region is CSATLAYEQYF. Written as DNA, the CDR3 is TGCAGTGCCACCCTCGCTTACGAGCAGTACTTC.

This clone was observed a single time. The CDR3 sequence: CASSLLGSSGNTIYF. The CDR3 DNA reads TGTGCCAGCAGTTTATTAGGGTCATCTGGAAACACCATATATTTT. V gene TRBV28 combines with J gene TRBJ1-3; D unclear. Germline assignment: CDR1 MDHEN and CDR2 SYDVKM. This CDR3 contains 15 residues. The ends were cut back, 1 base at V and 1 base at J, with 8 bases in the middle. Based on the CDR3 plus reference TRBV28 and TRBJ1-3, the full variable domain is DVKVTQSSRYLVKRTGEKVFLECVQDMDHENMFWYRQDPGLGLRLIYFSYDVKMKEKGDIPEGYSVSREKKERFSLILESASTNQTSMYLCASSLLGSSGNTIYFGEGSWLTVV.

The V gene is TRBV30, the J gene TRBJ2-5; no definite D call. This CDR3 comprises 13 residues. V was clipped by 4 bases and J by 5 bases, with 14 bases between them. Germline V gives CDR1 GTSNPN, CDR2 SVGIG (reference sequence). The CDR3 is CAWKGRSRETQYF. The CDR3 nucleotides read TGTGCCTGGAAGGGCCGTTCTCGGGAGACCCAGTACTTC.

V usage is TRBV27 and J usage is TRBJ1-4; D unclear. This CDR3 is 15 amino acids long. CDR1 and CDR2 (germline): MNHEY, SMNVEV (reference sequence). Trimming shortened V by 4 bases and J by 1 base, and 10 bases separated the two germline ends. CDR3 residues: CASSSSAITNEKLFF. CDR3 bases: TGTGCCAGCAGTTCTTCAGCGATAACTAATGAAAAACTGTTTTTT.

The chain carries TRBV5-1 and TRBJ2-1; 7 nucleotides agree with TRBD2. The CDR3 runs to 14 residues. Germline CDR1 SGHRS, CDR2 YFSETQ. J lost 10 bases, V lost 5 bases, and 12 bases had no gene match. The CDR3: CASSYTSVYPEQFF. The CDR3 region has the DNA TGCGCCAGCAGTTACACTAGCGTGTACCCAGAGCAGTTCTTC.

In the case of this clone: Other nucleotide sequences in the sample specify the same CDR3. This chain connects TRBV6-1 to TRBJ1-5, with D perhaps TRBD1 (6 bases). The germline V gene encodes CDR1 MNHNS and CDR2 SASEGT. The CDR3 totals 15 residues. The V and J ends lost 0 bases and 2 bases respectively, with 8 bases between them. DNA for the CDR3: TGTGCCAGCAGTGAAGCAGGGGGAGGCAATCAGCCCCAGCATTTT. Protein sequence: CASSEAGGGNQPQHF.

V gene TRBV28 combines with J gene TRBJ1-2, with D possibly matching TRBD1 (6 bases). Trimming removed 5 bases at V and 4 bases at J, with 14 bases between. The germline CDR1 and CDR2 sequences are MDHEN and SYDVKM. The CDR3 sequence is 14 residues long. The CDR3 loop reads CASSPLGGGYGYTF. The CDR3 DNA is TGTGCCAGCAGTCCGTTGGGGGGCGGCTATGGCTACACCTTC.

The CDR3 loop reads CASSRLRPTKGTFQETQYF. As DNA, the CDR3 is TGTGCCAGCAGCCGTTTGCGCCCCACGAAGGGGACCTTCCAAGAGACCCAGTACTTC. V gene TRBV5-6 combines with J gene TRBJ2-5, with D possibly being TRBD1 or TRBD2 (5 bases each). CDR1 and CDR2 (germline): SGHDT, YYEEEE. The CDR3 has 19 amino acids. Trimming removed 4 bases from V and 1 base from J, with 26 bases in between.

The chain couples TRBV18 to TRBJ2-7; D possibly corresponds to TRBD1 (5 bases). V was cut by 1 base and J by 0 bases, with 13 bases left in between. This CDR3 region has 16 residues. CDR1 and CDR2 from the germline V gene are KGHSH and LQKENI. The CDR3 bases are TGTGCCAGCTCACCACGTGTACACCAGGGCTCCTACGAGCAGTACTTC. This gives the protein CASSPRVHQGSYEQYF.

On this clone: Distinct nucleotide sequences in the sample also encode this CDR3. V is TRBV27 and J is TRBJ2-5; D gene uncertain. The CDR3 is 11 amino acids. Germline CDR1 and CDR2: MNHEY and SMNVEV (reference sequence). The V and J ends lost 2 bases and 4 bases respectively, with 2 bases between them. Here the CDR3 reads CASSLGETQYF. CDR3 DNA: TGTGCCAGCAGTTTAGGAGAGACCCAGTACTTC.

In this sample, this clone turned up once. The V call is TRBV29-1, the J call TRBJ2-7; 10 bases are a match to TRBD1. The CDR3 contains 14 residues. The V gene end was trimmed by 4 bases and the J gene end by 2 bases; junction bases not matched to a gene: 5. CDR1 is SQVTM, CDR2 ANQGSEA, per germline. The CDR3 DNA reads TGCAGCGTTGCTGGGGGGACAGGGGCCTACGAGCAGTACTTC. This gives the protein CSVAGGTGAYEQYF.